This TCR beta chain was profiled in a study of shared clonotypes between healthy human individuals. The CDR3 has 13 residues. Germline V gene sequence: CDR1 SGHRS, CDR2 YFSETQ. Trimming removed 3 bases at V and 4 bases at J, with 11 bases between. The assay was carried out at the deep level. The protocol was immunoSEQ multiplex PCR, while the TCRdb copy is restricted to in-frame clones and leaves out a portion. The sample carries some 650,000 clones, approximately 97% recorded once. Regarding this clone: This CDR3 is also generated by other DNA sequences in the sample.

J is TRBJ2-7 and V is TRBV5-1; D gene ambiguous. The sample comprised naive CD4+ T cells sorted from blood. As for subset: CD45RA+ positively selected. The TCR was taken from a woman in her 30s in good health. The DNA of the CDR3 is TGCGCCAGCAGCTACTCTGTGGGATACGAGCAGTACTTC. Amino acids: CASSYSVGYEQYF.